Listed here are 25 T cell receptor beta chains from one sample, sequenced in a study of shared clonotypes between healthy human individuals (dated by TCRdb to 2020 to 2021). The protocol used for the library was the immunoSEQ multiplex PCR assay. In TCRdb, the immuneACCESS table is reduced to in-frame sequences with V and J assigned. These tables do not hold every clone; where another copy was compared, an unresolved V gene accounts for under half, and the others remain unexplained. This sample is represented by fewer than 3 million clones; less than 95% of them were singletons. The ten largest clones add up to approximately 0.39% of the sample. The sequenced sample consisted of naive CD4+ T cells from PBMCs. Interpreted using the paper, the cell subset or site label stands for: CD45RA+ positively selected. The receptors come from a young man in good health. Some clones in this sample may be carry-over from other donors' samples.

The chain is built from TRBV27 and TRBJ1-5; 7 nucleotides agree with TRBD1. With 5 bases clipped from V and 6 bases from J, the junction kept 7 bases outside the gene matches. Germline V gene sequence: CDR1 MNHEY, CDR2 SMNVEV (reference sequence). The CDR3 totals 14 residues. CDR3 nucleotides: TGTGCCAGCAGTCGGGAGGGGGCGGGTCAGCCCCAGCATTTT. Translating it yields CASSREGAGQPQHF.

Concerning this clone: The same CDR3 can be traced to other DNA sequences in this sample. This chain connects TRBV30 to TRBJ2-5; D uncertain. V lost 0 bases to trimming and J lost 5 bases, with 4 bases between them. CDR3 length equals 11 residues. Germline lookup yields CDR1 GTSNPN and CDR2 SVGIG (reference sequence). The CDR3 loop is CAWSVGETQYF. CDR3 DNA: TGTGCCTGGAGTGTAGGCGAGACCCAGTACTTC. Variable domain in full (rest from reference TRBV30 and TRBJ2-5): SQTIHQWPATLVQPVGSPLSLECTVEGTSNPNLYWYRQAAGRGLQLLFYSVGIGQISSEVPQNLSASRPQDRQFILSSKKLLLSDSGFYLCAWSVGETQYFGPGTRLLVL.

This chain joins TRBV19 and TRBJ2-1, with D perhaps TRBD2 (5 bases). The germline V gene has CDR1 LNHDA and CDR2 SQIVND (reference sequence). The CDR3 sequence is 13 residues long. V lost 6 bases, J lost 8 bases, and 14 bases lay in between. In nucleotides, the CDR3 is TGTGCCAGTAGCCTGATAGCGTCCGATGAGCAGTTCTTC. Translated: CASSLIASDEQFF.

The J gene is TRBJ2-1, the V gene TRBV7-8; 12 positions agree with TRBD2. Germline V gives CDR1 SGHVS, CDR2 FQNEAQ. Trimming cost V 0 bases and J 4 bases; bases outside gene matches: 4. The CDR3 runs 17 residues. The CDR3 nucleotides are TGTGCCAGCAGCTTAGCGAGAACTAGCGGGAGGTACAATGAGCAGTTCTTC. It yields the protein CASSLARTSGRYNEQFF.

This chain connects TRBV5-1 to TRBJ1-1; possibly TRBD1 for D (6 bases). V was pared by 3 bases and J by 0 bases, with 18 bases between. The V gene's germline CDR1 is SGHRS and CDR2 YFSETQ. This CDR3 has 17 amino acids. CDR3 DNA: TGCGCCAGCAGCTCGGGGGGCGGCAGTCCTATGAACACTGAAGCTTTCTTT. This translates into CASSSGGGSPMNTEAFF.

For this clone: Additional DNA sequences in this sample encode the identical CDR3. The genes are TRBV28 and TRBJ1-4; D unresolved. Germline CDR1 MDHEN, CDR2 SYDVKM. The CDR3 runs 12 residues. Deletions cut 2 bases from V and 8 bases from J, with 6 bases between. CDR3 bases: TGTGCCAGCAGTTTAGTAGGGGAAAAACTGTTTTTT. As protein: CASSLVGEKLFF.

The V gene is TRBV5-1, the J gene TRBJ2-1, with 13 bases lining up with TRBD2. Germline values: CDR1 SGHRS, CDR2 YFSETQ. The CDR3 sequence is 17 residues long. V lost 5 bases, J lost 4 bases, and 9 bases stayed unmatched. The CDR3 here is CASRKLTSGRGYNEQFF. DNA for the CDR3: TGCGCCAGCAGGAAGCTTACTAGCGGGAGGGGTTACAATGAGCAGTTCTTC.

The chain uses TRBV30 and TRBJ1-2; D remains ambiguous. CDR3 size: 14 residues. V lost 0 bases and J 6 bases, leaving 14 bases between the germline ends. The germline CDR1 and CDR2 sequences are GTSNPN and SVGIG (reference sequence). DNA for the CDR3: TGTGCCTGGAGTGTACTTGTTGGTGCCGATGGCTACACCTTC. As protein: CAWSVLVGADGYTF.

This rearrangement joins TRBV4-1 to TRBJ2-7, with D perhaps matching TRBD2 (9 bases). Trimming shortened V by 5 bases and J by 1 base, and 24 bases separated the two germline ends. The CDR3 contains 18 residues. The germline V gene encodes CDR1 MGHRA and CDR2 YSYEKL. The CDR3 sequence is CASSTRGGTGYLSYEQYF. The CDR3 DNA is TGCGCCAGCAGCACGCGGGGGGGGACAGGCTATCTATCCTACGAGCAGTACTTC.

This rearrangement joins TRBV23-1 to TRBJ2-7; TRBD1 is a possible D gene (6 bases). TRBV23-1 is an ORF; its function is uncertain. The germline V and J ends were trimmed by 7 bases and 2 bases, with 9 bases remaining between them. The CDR3 totals 12 residues. The chain's CDR3 is CASKNRAYEQYF. The CDR3 nucleotides read TGCGCCAGCAAGAACAGGGCCTACGAGCAGTACTTC.

Notes on this clone: Other DNA sequences in this sample translate to the same CDR3. This chain joins TRBV16 and TRBJ2-7, with TRBD1 identical over 9 bases. V lost 6 bases, J lost 0 bases, and 3 bases stayed unmatched. CDR1 is KGHSY and CDR2 is FQNENV in the germline V gene. This CDR3 spans 14 amino acids. CDR3 bases: TGTGCCAGCAGTCTGGGACAGGGCTCCTACGAGCAGTACTTC. It is translated as CASSLGQGSYEQYF.

The chain links TRBV4-1 to TRBJ1-4; 8 nucleotides agree with TRBD1. The CDR3 loop spans 16 amino acids. In germline, CDR1 is MGHRA, CDR2 YSYEKL. V was pared by 2 bases and J by 0 bases, with 2 bases of the junction left unmatched. The chain's CDR3 is CASSQQGAPTNEKLFF. As DNA, the CDR3 is TGCGCCAGCAGCCAACAGGGGGCCCCAACTAATGAAAAACTGTTTTTT.

The chain combines TRBV7-2 with TRBJ2-3; D perhaps matches TRBD1 (6 bases). Germline CDR1 reads SGHTA; CDR2 reads FQGNSA. The CDR3 contains 15 residues. Trimming removed 7 bases from V and 1 base from J, with 15 bases in between. CDR3 bases: TGTGCCAGCACCGGCACGGGACAAGGCACAGATACGCAGTATTTT. It yields the protein CASTGTGQGTDTQYF.

The J gene is TRBJ1-5, the V gene TRBV5-8; D might be TRBD1 (6 bases). V was shortened by 4 bases and J by 3 bases, with 17 bases between the two germline ends. Germline V lookup: CDR1 SGHTS, CDR2 YDEGEE. The CDR3 sequence is 16 residues long. The CDR3 protein is CASSQGVKGDNQPQHF. Written as DNA, the CDR3 is TGTGCCAGCAGCCAGGGAGTTAAGGGGGACAATCAGCCCCAGCATTTT.

Points on this clone: This same CDR3 is encoded by further DNA sequences in the sample. This sequence joins TRBV27 and TRBJ2-2; maybe TRBD2 (5 bases). CDR1 is MNHEY and CDR2 is SMNVEV in the germline V gene (reference sequence). The CDR3 extends over 16 amino acids. The ends were cut back, 0 bases at V and 0 bases at J, with 8 bases in the middle. The CDR3 sequence is CASSLSAGSNTGELFF. DNA for the CDR3: TGTGCCAGCAGTTTATCTGCGGGTTCGAACACCGGGGAGCTGTTTTTT.

The rearrangement joins TRBV7-3 to TRBJ2-5; the match to TRBD2 covers 10 bases. Looked up from germline, CDR1 is SGHTA and CDR2 is FQGTGA. The CDR3 length is 16 residues. The J segment lost 2 bases and the V segment lost 5 bases, leaving 8 bases of the junction unmatched. The CDR3 is CASSPTLAGAQETQYF. In DNA, the CDR3 is TGTGCCAGCAGCCCAACGCTAGCGGGGGCGCAAGAGACCCAGTACTTC. The complete variable domain, with remaining parts taken from reference TRBV7-3 and TRBJ2-5, reads GAGVSQTPSNKVTEKGKYVELRCDPISGHTALYWYRQSLGQGPEFLIYFQGTGAADDSGLPNDRFFAVRPEGSVSTLKIQRTERGDSAVYLCASSPTLAGAQETQYFGPGTRLLVL.

The chain has TRBV5-6 and TRBJ1-2, with D possibly being TRBD1 (5 bases). Between the trimmed V and J ends, which lost 4 bases and 8 bases, there was a span of 15 bases. The CDR3 sequence is 13 residues long. CDR1 and CDR2 from the germline V gene are SGHDT and YYEEEE. CDR3 DNA: TGTGCCAGCAGCCCGGGGACCGGCAGAGGCTACACCTTC. It codes for CASSPGTGRGYTF.

V usage is TRBV18 and J usage is TRBJ2-7, with 9 positions matching TRBD2. The CDR3 totals 14 residues. Germline loops: CDR1 KGHSH, CDR2 LQKENI. The V and J ends lost 1 base and 4 bases, in that order; junction bases with no gene match: 2. The DNA of the CDR3 is TGTGCCAGCTCACCACAGCGGGGGGAGTACGAGCAGTACTTC. It is translated as CASSPQRGEYEQYF. Drawing the rest from reference TRBV18 and TRBJ2-7, the complete variable domain is NAGVMQNPRHLVRRRGQEARLRCSPMKGHSHVYWYRQLPEEGLKFMVYLQKENIIDESGMPKERFSAEFPKEGPSILRIQQVVRGDSAAYFCASSPQRGEYEQYFGPGTRLTVT.

The chain uses TRBV29-1 and TRBJ2-7; D is possibly TRBD2 (5 bases). The germline gives CDR1 SQVTM, CDR2 ANQGSEA. There are 12 residues in the CDR3. V lost 5 bases, J lost 3 bases, and 11 bases lay in between. In DNA form, the CDR3 reads TGCAGCGTTACCCTTACTAGCTACGAGCAGTACTTC. Translating it yields CSVTLTSYEQYF.

This chain connects TRBV28 to TRBJ2-7, with 9 nucleotides matching TRBD1. The CDR3 loop spans 17 amino acids. Germline lookup yields CDR1 MDHEN and CDR2 SYDVKM. The V and J ends lost 5 bases and 3 bases, in that order; junction bases with no gene match: 14. This chain's CDR3 is CASSLLPGQGPIYEQYF. The CDR3 coding sequence is TGTGCCAGCAGTCTCCTCCCGGGACAGGGTCCCATCTACGAGCAGTACTTC.

The chain carries TRBV5-1 and TRBJ1-2; D remains ambiguous. This CDR3 comprises 14 residues. CDR1 and CDR2 (germline): SGHRS, YFSETQ. Trimming pared 2 bases from V and 4 bases from J, leaving 12 bases between. CDR3 bases: TGCGCCAGCAGCTTTGGCAGGAACGTCTATGGCTACACCTTC. Its translation is CASSFGRNVYGYTF. The full variable domain, its missing parts supplied by reference TRBV5-1 and TRBJ1-2, is KAGVTQTPRYLIKTRGQQVTLSCSPISGHRSVSWYQQTPGQGLQFLFEYFSETQRNKGNFPGRFSGRQFSNSRSEMNVSTLELGDSALYLCASSFGRNVYGYTFGSGTRLTVV.

This sequence joins TRBV5-5 and TRBJ2-4; no clear D. V lost 0 bases to trimming and J lost 0 bases, with 7 bases between them. The germline V gene encodes CDR1 SGHKS and CDR2 YYEKEE (reference sequence). The CDR3 is 15 residues long. The CDR3 DNA sequence: TGTGCCAGCAGCTTGGGTCTCTTAGCCAAAAACATTCAGTACTTC. This gives the protein CASSLGLLAKNIQYF.

V usage is TRBV25-1 and J usage is TRBJ2-7; 12 positions agree with TRBD2. The CDR3 covers 15 residues. Germline lookup yields CDR1 MGHDK and CDR2 SYGVNS. The ends lost 5 bases at V and 7 bases at J; junction bases unmatched: 9. For the CDR3, the DNA is TGTGCCAGCAGTCAAAGGACTAGCGGGATGGGGGAGCAGTACTTC. Translation gives CASSQRTSGMGEQYF.

A single count supports this clone. V usage is TRBV5-4 and J usage is TRBJ1-6, with D possibly matching TRBD1 (5 bases). Germline CDR1 and CDR2: SGHNT and YYREEE (reference sequence). V lost 4 bases and J 8 bases, leaving 13 bases between the germline ends. The CDR3 covers 14 residues. DNA for the CDR3: TGTGCCAGCAGCCTGGGGGGGGTTGATTCACCCCTCCACTTT. This encodes CASSLGGVDSPLHF.

The genes are TRBV19 and TRBJ1-5; no firm D call. Germline values: CDR1 LNHDA, CDR2 SQIVND (reference sequence). Trimming cost V 3 bases and J 6 bases, with 9 bases left between them. CDR3 length equals 13 residues. DNA of the CDR3: TGTGCCAGTAGTATGCCCCACCCTCAGCCCCAGCATTTT. It yields the protein CASSMPHPQPQHF.